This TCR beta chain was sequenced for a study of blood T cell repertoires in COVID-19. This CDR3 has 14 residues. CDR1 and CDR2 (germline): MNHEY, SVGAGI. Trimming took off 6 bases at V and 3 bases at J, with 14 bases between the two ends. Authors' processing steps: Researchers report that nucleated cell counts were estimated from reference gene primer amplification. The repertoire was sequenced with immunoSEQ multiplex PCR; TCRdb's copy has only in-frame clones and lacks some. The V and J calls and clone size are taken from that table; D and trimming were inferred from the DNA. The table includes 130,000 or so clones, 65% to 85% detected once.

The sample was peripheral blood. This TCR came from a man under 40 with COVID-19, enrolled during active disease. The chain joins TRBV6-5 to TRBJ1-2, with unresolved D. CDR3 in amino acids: CASRYGGSDYGYTF. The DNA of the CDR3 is TGTGCCAGCAGATATGGTGGCTCCGACTATGGCTACACCTTC.